This passage covers 14 T cell receptor beta chains from one sample sequenced in a study of T cell responses to AZD1222 COVID-19 vaccine. The protocol was immunoSEQ multiplex PCR, while the TCRdb copy is restricted to in-frame clones and leaves out a portion. The table has 100,000 or so clones, approximately 88% seen once; the top ten hold over 15%. Sequenced here: peripheral blood, sampled on day 0 of AZD1222 vaccination. The receptors here all came from an adult in good health.

This clone was detected a few times. The J gene is TRBJ1-4, the V gene TRBV12-5; D is ambiguous. Germline-derived CDR1 and CDR2 are LGHNT and FRNRAP. The CDR3 covers 13 residues. V lost 4 bases to trimming and J lost 3 bases, with 6 bases between them. CDR3 DNA sequence: TGTGCTAGTGGTTATTATCCTAATGAAAAACTGTTTTTT. This sequence encodes CASGYYPNEKLFF. The full variable domain, its missing parts supplied by reference TRBV12-5 and TRBJ1-4, is DARVTQTPRHKVTEMGQEVTMRCQPILGHNTVFWYRQTMMQGLELLAYFRNRAPLDDSGMPKDRFSAEMPDATLATLKIQPSEPRDSAVYFCASGYYPNEKLFFGSGTQLSVL.

The sample holds one count of this clone. The CDR3 sequence: CASSQDWGFTLGGYTF. For the CDR3, the DNA is TGTGCCAGCAGCCAAGATTGGGGTTTCACTCTAGGAGGCTACACCTTC. The V gene is TRBV14, the J gene TRBJ1-2; D is unresolved. The CDR3 extends over 16 amino acids. Germline CDR1 SGHDN, CDR2 FVKESK. Trimming left V 0 bases short and J 8 bases short, with 19 bases between.

CDR3 nucleotides: TGTGCCAGCGGACAGGGGAGAGAAGCTTTCTTT. Translating it yields CASGQGREAFF. The V and J genes are TRBV19 and TRBJ1-1, with 9 bases that match TRBD1. Germline CDR1 reads LNHDA; CDR2 reads SQIVND (reference sequence). CDR3 length: 11 amino acids. J was trimmed by 8 bases and V by 9 bases; bases with no gene match: 4.

Here the CDR3 reads CASSDWTSTDTQYF. CDR3 nucleotide sequence: TGTGCCAGCAGCGACTGGACTAGCACAGATACGCAGTATTTT. The chain has TRBV9 and TRBJ2-3, with a tentative D call TRBD2 (5 bases). The CDR3 runs to 14 residues. Germline values: CDR1 SGDLS, CDR2 YYNGEE. V was pared by 3 bases and J by 0 bases, with 8 bases between. The whole variable domain, filled in from reference TRBV9 and TRBJ2-3, reads DSGVTQTPKHLITATGQRVTLRCSPRSGDLSVYWYQQSLDQGLQFLIQYYNGEERAKGNILERFSAQQFPDLHSELNLSSLELGDSALYFCASSDWTSTDTQYFGPGTRLTVL.

The J gene is TRBJ2-2, the V gene TRBV7-9, with D uncertain. V lost 5 bases and J 6 bases, leaving 10 bases between the germline ends. CDR1 is SEHNR, CDR2 FQNEAQ, per germline (reference sequence). This CDR3 comprises 13 residues. DNA for the CDR3: TGTGCCAGCAGCCTCGTGGGTGCCGGGGAGCTGTTTTTT. Translating gives CASSLVGAGELFF.

This clone was detected only once. The chain combines TRBV19 with TRBJ1-4; 7 bases line up with TRBD1. J was trimmed by 10 bases and V by 7 bases; bases with no gene match: 15. Germline CDR1 reads LNHDA; CDR2 reads SQIVND (reference sequence). This CDR3 comprises 15 residues. The CDR3 reads CASTRTGDVSGKLFF. The DNA of the CDR3 is TGTGCCAGTACAAGAACAGGGGACGTGTCCGGAAAACTGTTTTTT.

The J gene is TRBJ1-2, the V gene TRBV7-9; D is perhaps TRBD1 (5 bases). The CDR3 length is 14 residues. Germline lookup yields CDR1 SEHNR and CDR2 FQNEAQ (reference sequence). V was shortened by 5 bases and J by 8 bases, with 18 bases between the two germline ends. The CDR3 bases are TGTGCCAGCAGCGGGGACGTTCGAAATGAGGGCTACACCTTC. Residues: CASSGDVRNEGYTF.

This clone was observed once. The V call is TRBV10-3, the J call TRBJ1-5; D gene ambiguous. V lost 2 bases and J lost 2, with 7 bases in between. CDR1 is ENHRY, CDR2 SYGVKD, per germline. CDR3 length equals 14 residues. CDR3 in DNA: TGTGCCATCAGTGAGGGGCCTGGCAATCAGCCCCAGCATTTT. The encoded protein is CAISEGPGNQPQHF.

This sequence joins TRBV4-1 and TRBJ1-4; 7 nucleotides agree with TRBD1. CDR3 length equals 15 residues. V was clipped by 3 bases and J by 4 bases; unmatched bases: 5. CDR1 and CDR2 from the germline V gene are MGHRA and YSYEKL. CDR3 residues: CASSQPTGLNEKLFF. CDR3 DNA sequence: TGCGCCAGCAGCCAGCCGACAGGGCTTAATGAAAAACTGTTTTTT.

Note on this clone: Distinct nucleotide sequences in the sample also encode this CDR3. The chain recombines TRBV5-1 with TRBJ1-4; 7 bases are a match to TRBD1. The trim removed 0 bases at V and 2 bases at J, leaving 1 base unmatched. The V gene's germline CDR1 is SGHRS and CDR2 YFSETQ. There are 15 residues in the CDR3. The CDR3 bases are TGCGCCAGCAGCTTGGAGGGGGCGACTAATGAAAAACTGTTTTTT. This encodes CASSLEGATNEKLFF.

V gene TRBV6-5 combines with J gene TRBJ2-1; D remains unclear. Germline assignment: CDR1 MNHEY and CDR2 SVGAGI. This CDR3 comprises 14 residues. Trimming stripped 0 bases from V and 0 bases from J, with 3 bases between. The CDR3 spells CASSYSSSYNEQFF. CDR3 coding DNA: TGTGCCAGCAGTTACTCGAGCTCCTACAATGAGCAGTTCTTC.

V and J are TRBV6-5 and TRBJ2-7, with D unresolved. Germline V lookup: CDR1 MNHEY, CDR2 SVGAGI. The germline V and J ends were trimmed by 6 bases and 2 bases, with 5 bases remaining between them. This CDR3 has 11 residues. The CDR3 DNA sequence: TGTGCCAGCAGCCCAGCCTACGAGCAGTACTTC. This sequence encodes CASSPAYEQYF.

The genes are TRBV20-1 and TRBJ1-1; the D is unclear. The CDR3 length is 11 residues. V was shortened by 6 bases and J by 10 bases, with 15 bases between the two germline ends. Germline V CDR1 and CDR2: DFQATT, SNEGSKA (reference sequence). This CDR3 is CSAYGEGRAFF. As DNA, the CDR3 is TGCAGTGCCTACGGGGAGGGAAGAGCTTTCTTT.

The chain uses TRBV7-8 and TRBJ1-2, with 7 bases fitting TRBD1. CDR1 is SGHVS and CDR2 is FQNEAQ in the germline V gene. Trimming took 5 bases from V and 5 from J; bases not matched to a gene: 11. The CDR3 has 15 amino acids. CDR3 coding DNA: TGTGCCAGCAGCCGAGGGACGGGACAGTCATATGGCTACACCTTC. Translation: CASSRGTGQSYGYTF.